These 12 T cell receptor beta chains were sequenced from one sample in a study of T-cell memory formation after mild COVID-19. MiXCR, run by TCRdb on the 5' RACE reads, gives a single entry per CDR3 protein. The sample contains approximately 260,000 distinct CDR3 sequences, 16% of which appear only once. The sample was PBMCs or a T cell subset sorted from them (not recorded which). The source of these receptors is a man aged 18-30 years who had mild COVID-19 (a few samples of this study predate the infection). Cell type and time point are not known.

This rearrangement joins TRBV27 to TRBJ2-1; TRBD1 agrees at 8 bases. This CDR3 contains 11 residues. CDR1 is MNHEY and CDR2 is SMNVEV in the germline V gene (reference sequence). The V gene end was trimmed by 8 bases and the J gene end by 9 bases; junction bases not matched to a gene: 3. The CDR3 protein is CASGGQVEQFF. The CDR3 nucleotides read TGTGCCAGCGGGGGACAGGTTGAGCAGTTCTTC.

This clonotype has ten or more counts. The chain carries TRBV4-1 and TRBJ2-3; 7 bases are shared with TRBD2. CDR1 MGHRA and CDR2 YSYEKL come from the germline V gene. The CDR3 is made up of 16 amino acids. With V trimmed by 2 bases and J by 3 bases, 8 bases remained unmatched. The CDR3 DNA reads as TGCGCCAGCAGCCAAACCCCCTTGGGGGGGACAGATACGCAGTATTTT. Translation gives CASSQTPLGGTDTQYF.

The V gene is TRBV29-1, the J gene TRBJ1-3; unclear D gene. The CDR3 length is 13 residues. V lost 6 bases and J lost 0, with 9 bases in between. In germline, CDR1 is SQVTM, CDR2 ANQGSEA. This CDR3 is CSVRSFSGNTIYF. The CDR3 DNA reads TGCAGCGTCCGAAGCTTCTCTGGAAACACCATATATTTT.

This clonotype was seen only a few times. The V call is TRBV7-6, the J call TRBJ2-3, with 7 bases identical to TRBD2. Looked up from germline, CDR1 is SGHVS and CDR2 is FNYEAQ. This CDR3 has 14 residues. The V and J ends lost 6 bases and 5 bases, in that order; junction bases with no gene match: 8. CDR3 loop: CASSFLAGVDTQYF. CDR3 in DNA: TGTGCCAGCAGTTTTCTCGCGGGGGTAGATACGCAGTATTTT.

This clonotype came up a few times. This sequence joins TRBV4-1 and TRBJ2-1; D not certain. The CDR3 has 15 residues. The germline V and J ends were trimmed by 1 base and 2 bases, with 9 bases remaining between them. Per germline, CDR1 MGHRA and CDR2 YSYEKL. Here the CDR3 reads CASSQAGNPYNEQFF. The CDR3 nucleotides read TGCGCCAGCAGCCAAGCAGGTAACCCCTACAATGAGCAGTTCTTC.

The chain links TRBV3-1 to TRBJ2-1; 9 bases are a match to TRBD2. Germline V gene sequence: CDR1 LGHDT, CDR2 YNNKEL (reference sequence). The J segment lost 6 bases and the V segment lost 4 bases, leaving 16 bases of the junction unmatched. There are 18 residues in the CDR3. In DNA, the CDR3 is TGTGCCAGCAGCCTTTCGGATCGGCGGGGGGGCCATAGCAATGAGCAGTTCTTC. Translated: CASSLSDRRGGHSNEQFF.

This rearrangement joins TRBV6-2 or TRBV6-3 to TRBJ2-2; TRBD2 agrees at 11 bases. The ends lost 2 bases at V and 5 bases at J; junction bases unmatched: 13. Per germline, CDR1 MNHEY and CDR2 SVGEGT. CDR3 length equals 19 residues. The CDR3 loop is CASSYPSSGGKMGTGELFF. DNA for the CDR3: TGTGCCAGCAGTTACCCCTCTAGCGGGGGGAAGATGGGAACCGGGGAGCTGTTTTTT.

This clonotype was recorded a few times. This chain's CDR3 is CSARGGGLDYEQYV. CDR3 sequence (DNA): TGCAGTGCTAGAGGGGGCGGACTAGACTACGAGCAGTACGTC. The chain uses TRBV20-1 and TRBJ2-7; TRBD2 matches 7 bases. The J segment lost 3 bases and the V segment lost 1 base, leaving 6 bases of the junction unmatched. This CDR3 contains 14 residues. Germline loops: CDR1 DFQATT, CDR2 SNEGSKA (reference sequence).

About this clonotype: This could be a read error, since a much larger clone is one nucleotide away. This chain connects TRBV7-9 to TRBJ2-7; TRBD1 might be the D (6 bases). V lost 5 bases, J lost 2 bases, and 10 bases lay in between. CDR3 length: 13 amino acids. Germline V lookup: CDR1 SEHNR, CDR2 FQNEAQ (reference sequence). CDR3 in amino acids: CASSPGHTYEQYF. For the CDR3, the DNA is TGTGCCAGCAGCCCGGGACACACCTACGAGCAGTACTTC.

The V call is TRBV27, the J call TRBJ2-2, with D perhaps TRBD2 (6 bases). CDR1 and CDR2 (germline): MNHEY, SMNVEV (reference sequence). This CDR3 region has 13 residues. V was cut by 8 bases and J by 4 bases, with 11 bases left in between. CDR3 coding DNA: TGTGCCAGCGGGAGGCAGAGCACCGGGGAGCTGTTTTTT. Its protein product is CASGRQSTGELFF.

CDR3 bases: TGCGCCAGCAGCCAAGACACTGCCCTAAGGGCCCGGTCAAAAAGCTACACCTTC. Translating gives CASSQDTALRARSKSYTF. The chain couples TRBV4-1 to TRBJ1-2; D uncertain. The CDR3 runs to 18 residues. Germline CDR1 MGHRA, CDR2 YSYEKL. With 0 bases removed from V and 9 bases from J, the gap between germline ends came to 26 bases.

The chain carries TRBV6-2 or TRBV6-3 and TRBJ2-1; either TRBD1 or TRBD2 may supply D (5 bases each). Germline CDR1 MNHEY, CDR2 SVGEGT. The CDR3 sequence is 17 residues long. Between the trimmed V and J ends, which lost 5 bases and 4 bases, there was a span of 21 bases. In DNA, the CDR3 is TGTGCCAGCAGTGTCGCGTCCGGGGCAGACCCATACAATGAGCAGTTCTTC. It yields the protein CASSVASGADPYNEQFF.